What follows describes a single TCR beta chain. At least ten counts were recorded for this clonotype. Its antigen remains undetermined. There are no base qualities to consult, and no much larger clone falls within one base. A case-control design nested within a healthcare worker cohort in London, UK, was used, with weekly nasopharyngeal swab PCR tests and blood sampling performed. Healthcare workers were recruited between 23 and 31 March 2020, during the week of the UK lockdown, and were followed weekly for up to about 16 weeks. Library preparation was by 5' RACE. The listed sequencing device is NextSeq 500. The TCR library protocol attached unique molecular identifiers to individual cDNA molecules to correct for sequencing error and PCR bias. Sequencing covered both TCR alpha and beta chains, and within each sample the abundances of alpha and beta sequences were tightly co-correlated. The source study handled its data this way. Decombinator V4 was used to annotate the V gene, J gene and CDR3 of the TCR sequences. TCRs were defined as expanded if a significant change between any two time points was detected under a Poisson model with p below 0.0001. TCR abundances were normalised to the total number of TCRs sequenced per sample and were expressed as counts per million. MAIT TCRs were defined by TRAV1-2 paired with TRAJ12, TRAJ20 or TRAJ33, and iNKT TCRs by TRAV10 paired with TRAJ18. VDJdb, accessed 1 November 2021, was searched for CMV, EBV and SARS-CoV-2 annotated TCRs, with TCRs annotated for multiple antigens excluded. TCRdb handled the public reads itself, with Q25 trimming in fastp and clone calling in MiXCR, and kept productive beta chains. Rows are combined by CDR3 protein, so each entry shows the most common genes and DNA. The V and J calls shown here were made by TCRdb, not taken from the authors' results. The sample records more than 70,000 distinct CDR3 sequences, 9% to 15% of which are singletons. Approximately 7% of the sample comes from the top ten.

The data belong to a study of early T cells in non-severe SARS-CoV-2 infection (dated by TCRdb to the early 2020s). Notes on the research overall: Because TCR sequencing was done on bulk RNA from unsorted whole blood, the alpha and beta chains could not be paired. General study outcomes and caveats: VDJdb matching was skewed toward anti-spike CD8 responses and likely underestimated virus-specific expansions, missing private and CD4 specificities.

CDR1 SGHRS and CDR2 YFSETQ were looked up in the germline V gene. The CDR3 holds 13 amino acids from the cysteine to the phenylalanine. The retained sequence is limited to the CDR3, 39 bases, with the frame set at the first base. Cut back by 2 bases and 4 bases, the V and J ends lie 8 bases apart. The clonotype originates from an adult who was a healthcare worker with PCR-confirmed SARS-CoV-2 infection or an uninfected control (not recorded which). Sequenced material: whole blood. This chain joins TRBV5-1 to TRBJ2-3, and TRBD1 may be the D gene, going by 6 matching bases. Here the CDR3 is given as CASSLQGPDTQYF. The bases read TGCGCCAGCAGCTTACAGGGTCCAGATACGCAGTATTTT.